This entry describes one T cell receptor (beta chain). Its specificity is unknown. These data come from a study of cytomegalovirus exposure and HLA in healthy donors. Findings and limits, study-wide: The authors later linked a missense DCLRE1C variant to TCR beta V- and J-gene trimming. In an earlier analysis, in some 500 donors, most V segments appeared productive either ~87% or ~30% of the time. Most CMV-associated TCR beta chains appeared HLA-restricted in a later analysis. Presence/absence analyses treated sequencing depth as roughly uniform across donors.

The V gene end was trimmed by 1 base and the J gene end by 5 bases; junction bases not matched to a gene: 5. The germline V gene encodes CDR1 LNHNV and CDR2 YYDKDF (reference sequence). The CDR3 totals 15 residues. The primer mix had 60 Vbeta and 13 Jbeta primers. The method was immunoSEQ multiplex PCR; TCRdb's version includes in-frame clones alone and lacks a portion of them. The sample includes 120,000 or so clones, approximately 76% of them seen just once. The chain links TRBV15 to TRBJ2-1; TRBD2 matches 7 bases. This sequence originates from a man aged 45 to 65 in good health and CMV-seropositive. The sample comprised PBMCs. Here the CDR3 reads CATSRGAGVDNEQFF. The CDR3 nucleotides are TGTGCCACCAGCAGAGGGGCGGGAGTAGACAATGAGCAGTTCTTC. The full variable domain, its missing parts supplied by reference TRBV15 and TRBJ2-1, is DAMVIQNPRYQVTQFGKPVTLSCSQTLNHNVMYWYQQKSSQAPKLLFHYYDKDFNNEADTPDNFQSRRPNTSFCFLDIRSPGLGDTAMYLCATSRGAGVDNEQFFGPGTRLTVL.